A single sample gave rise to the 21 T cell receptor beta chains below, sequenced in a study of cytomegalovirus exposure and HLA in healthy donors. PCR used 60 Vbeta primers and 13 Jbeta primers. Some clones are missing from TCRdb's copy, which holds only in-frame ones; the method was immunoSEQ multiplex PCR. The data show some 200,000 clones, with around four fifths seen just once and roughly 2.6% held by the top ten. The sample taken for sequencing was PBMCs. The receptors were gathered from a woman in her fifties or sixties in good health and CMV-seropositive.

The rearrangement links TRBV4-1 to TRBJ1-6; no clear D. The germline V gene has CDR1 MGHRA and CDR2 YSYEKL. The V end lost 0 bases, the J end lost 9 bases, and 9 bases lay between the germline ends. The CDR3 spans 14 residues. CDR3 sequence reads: CASSQDEEGSPLHF. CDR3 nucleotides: TGCGCCAGCAGCCAAGACGAGGAGGGTTCACCCCTCCACTTT.

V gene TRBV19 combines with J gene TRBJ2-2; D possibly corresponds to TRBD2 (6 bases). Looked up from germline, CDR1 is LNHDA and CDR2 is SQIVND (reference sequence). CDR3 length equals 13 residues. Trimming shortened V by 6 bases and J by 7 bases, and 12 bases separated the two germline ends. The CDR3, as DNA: TGTGCCAGTAGCCCGTGGGGGGTCGGGGAGCTGTTTTTT. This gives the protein CASSPWGVGELFF.

The CDR3 protein is CASNPEQSSGGYTF. The CDR3, as DNA: TGTGCCAGCAACCCGGAACAGTCGTCTGGGGGCTACACCTTC. The rearrangement links TRBV2 to TRBJ1-2, with no clear D. Germline CDR1 reads SNHLY; CDR2 reads FYNNEI. CDR3 size: 14 residues. V was clipped by 7 bases and J by 8 bases, with 20 bases between them.

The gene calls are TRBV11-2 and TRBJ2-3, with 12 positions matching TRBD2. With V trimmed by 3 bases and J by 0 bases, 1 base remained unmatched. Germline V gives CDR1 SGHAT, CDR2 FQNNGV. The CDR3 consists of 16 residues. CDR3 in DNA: TGTGCCAGCAGCTTGACTAGCGGGGGCAGCACAGATACGCAGTATTTT. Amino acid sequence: CASSLTSGGSTDTQYF.

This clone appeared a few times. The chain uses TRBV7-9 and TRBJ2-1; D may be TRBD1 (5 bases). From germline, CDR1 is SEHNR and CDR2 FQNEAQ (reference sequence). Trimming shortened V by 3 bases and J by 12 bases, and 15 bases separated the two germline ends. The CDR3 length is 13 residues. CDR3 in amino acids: CASSLNSRDPQFF. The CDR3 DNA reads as TGTGCCAGCAGCTTGAACTCCAGGGATCCGCAGTTCTTC.

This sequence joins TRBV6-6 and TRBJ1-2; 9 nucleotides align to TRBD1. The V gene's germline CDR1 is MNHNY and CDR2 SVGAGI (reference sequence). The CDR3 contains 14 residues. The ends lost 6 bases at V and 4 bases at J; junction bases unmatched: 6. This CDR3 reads CASSRGQGLYGYTF. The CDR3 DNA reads TGTGCCAGCAGCCGCGGACAGGGGCTCTATGGCTACACCTTC.

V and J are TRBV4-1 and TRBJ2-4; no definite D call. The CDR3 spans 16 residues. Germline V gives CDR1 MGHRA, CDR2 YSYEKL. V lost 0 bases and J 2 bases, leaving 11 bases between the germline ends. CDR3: CASSQDLGASKNIQYF. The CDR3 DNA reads TGCGCCAGCAGCCAAGATCTTGGAGCGTCCAAAAACATTCAGTACTTC.

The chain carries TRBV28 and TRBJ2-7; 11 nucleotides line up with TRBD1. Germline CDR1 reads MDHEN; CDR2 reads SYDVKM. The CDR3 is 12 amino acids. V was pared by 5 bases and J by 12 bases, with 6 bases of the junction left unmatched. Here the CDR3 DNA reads TGTGCCAGCAGTGTGGACAGGGGGCTATTGTACTTC. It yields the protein CASSVDRGLLYF.

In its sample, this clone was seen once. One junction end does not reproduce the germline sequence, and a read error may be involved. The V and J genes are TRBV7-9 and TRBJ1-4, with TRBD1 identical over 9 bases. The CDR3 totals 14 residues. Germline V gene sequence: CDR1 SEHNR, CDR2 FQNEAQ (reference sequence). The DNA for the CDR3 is TGTTCCAGCAGTTTTGGACAGGGGAATGAAAAACTGTTTTTT. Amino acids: CSSSFGQGNEKLFF. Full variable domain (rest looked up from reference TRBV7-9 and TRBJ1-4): DTGVSQNPRHKITKRGQNVTFRCDPISEHNRLYWYRQTLGQGPEFLTYFQNEAQLEKSRLLSDRFSAERPKGSFSTLEIQRTEQGDSAMYLCSSSFGQGNEKLFFGSGTQLSVL.

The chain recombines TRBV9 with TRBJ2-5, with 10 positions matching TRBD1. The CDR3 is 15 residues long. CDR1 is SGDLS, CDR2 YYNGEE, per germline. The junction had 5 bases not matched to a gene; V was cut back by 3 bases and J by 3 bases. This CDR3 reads CASSAGTGVKETQYF. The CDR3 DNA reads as TGTGCCAGCAGCGCCGGGACAGGGGTTAAAGAGACCCAGTACTTC.

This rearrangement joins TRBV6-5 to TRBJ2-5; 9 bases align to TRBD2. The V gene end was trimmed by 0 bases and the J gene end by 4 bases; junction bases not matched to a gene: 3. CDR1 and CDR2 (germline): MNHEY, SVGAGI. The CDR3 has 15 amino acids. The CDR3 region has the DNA TGTGCCAGCAGTTACTCGAGGCGGGGGGGAGAGACCCAGTACTTC. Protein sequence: CASSYSRRGGETQYF.

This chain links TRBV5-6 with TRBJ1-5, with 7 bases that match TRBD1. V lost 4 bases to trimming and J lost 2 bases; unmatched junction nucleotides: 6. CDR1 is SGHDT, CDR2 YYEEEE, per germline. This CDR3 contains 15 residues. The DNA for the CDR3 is TGTGCCAGCAGCCTTGGGACAGTTGGCAATCAGCCCCAGCATTTT. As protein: CASSLGTVGNQPQHF.

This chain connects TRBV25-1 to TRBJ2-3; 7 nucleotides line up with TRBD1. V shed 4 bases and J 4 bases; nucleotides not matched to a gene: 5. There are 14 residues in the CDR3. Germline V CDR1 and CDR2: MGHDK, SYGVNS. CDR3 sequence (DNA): TGTGCCAGCAGTGGAGCGACAGGGCCAGATACGCAGTATTTT. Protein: CASSGATGPDTQYF.

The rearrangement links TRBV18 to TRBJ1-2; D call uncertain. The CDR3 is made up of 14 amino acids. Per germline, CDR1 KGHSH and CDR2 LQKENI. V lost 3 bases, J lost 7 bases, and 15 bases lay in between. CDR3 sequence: CASSPDGAPRGYTF. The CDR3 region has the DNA TGTGCCAGCTCACCCGACGGAGCCCCCCGTGGCTACACCTTC.

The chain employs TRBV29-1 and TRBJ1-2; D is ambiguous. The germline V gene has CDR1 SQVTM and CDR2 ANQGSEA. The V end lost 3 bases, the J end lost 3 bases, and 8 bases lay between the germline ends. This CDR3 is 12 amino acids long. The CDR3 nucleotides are TGCAGCGTTGAGAAGCCCGACTATGGCTACACCTTC. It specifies CSVEKPDYGYTF.

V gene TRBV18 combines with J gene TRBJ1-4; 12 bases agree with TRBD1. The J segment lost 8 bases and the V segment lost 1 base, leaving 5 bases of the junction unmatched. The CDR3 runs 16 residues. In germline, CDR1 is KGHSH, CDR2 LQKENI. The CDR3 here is CASSPLGTGGGEKLFF. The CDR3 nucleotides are TGTGCCAGCTCACCACTTGGGACAGGGGGCGGAGAAAAACTGTTTTTT.

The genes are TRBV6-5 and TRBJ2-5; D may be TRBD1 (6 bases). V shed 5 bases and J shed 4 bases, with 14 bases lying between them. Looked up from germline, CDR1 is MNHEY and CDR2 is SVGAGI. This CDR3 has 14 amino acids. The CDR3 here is CASSKEQGRETQYF. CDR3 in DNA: TGTGCCAGCAGTAAAGAACAGGGTCGAGAGACCCAGTACTTC.

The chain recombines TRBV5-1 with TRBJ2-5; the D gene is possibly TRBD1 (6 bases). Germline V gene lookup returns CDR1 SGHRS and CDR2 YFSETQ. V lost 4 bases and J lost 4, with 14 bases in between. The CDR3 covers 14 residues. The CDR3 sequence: CASSQITGTETQYF. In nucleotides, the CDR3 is TGCGCCAGCAGCCAAATTACAGGGACAGAGACCCAGTACTTC.

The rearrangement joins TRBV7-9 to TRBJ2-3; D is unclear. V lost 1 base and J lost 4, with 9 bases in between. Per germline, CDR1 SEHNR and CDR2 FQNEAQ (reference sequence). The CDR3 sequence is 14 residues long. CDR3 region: CASSLGAPPDTQYF. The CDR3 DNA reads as TGTGCCAGCAGCTTAGGGGCACCTCCAGATACGCAGTATTTT.

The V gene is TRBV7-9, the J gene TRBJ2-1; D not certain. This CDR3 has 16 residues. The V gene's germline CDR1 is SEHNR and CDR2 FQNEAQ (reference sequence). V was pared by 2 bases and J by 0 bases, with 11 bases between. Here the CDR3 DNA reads TGTGCCAGCAGCTTAACAGCCGCCAGCTCCTACAATGAGCAGTTCTTC. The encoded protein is CASSLTAASSYNEQFF.

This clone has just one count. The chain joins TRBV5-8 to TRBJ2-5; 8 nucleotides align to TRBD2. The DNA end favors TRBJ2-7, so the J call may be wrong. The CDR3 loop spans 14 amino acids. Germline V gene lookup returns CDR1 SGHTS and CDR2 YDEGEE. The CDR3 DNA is TGTGCCAGCTTACCGGGGGGGCAGATCGACGAGCAGTACTTC. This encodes CASLPGGQIDEQYF.